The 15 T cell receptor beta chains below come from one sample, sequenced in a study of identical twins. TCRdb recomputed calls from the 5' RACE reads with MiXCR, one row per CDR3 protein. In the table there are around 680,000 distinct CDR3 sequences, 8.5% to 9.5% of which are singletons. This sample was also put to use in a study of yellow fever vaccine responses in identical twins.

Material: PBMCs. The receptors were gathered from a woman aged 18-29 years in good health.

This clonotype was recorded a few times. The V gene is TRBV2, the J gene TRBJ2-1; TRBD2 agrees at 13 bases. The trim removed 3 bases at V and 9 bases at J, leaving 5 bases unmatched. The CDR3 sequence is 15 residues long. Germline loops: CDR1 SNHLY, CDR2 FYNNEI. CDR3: CASSERTSGRFEQFF. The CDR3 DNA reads TGTGCCAGCAGTGAGCGGACTAGCGGGAGATTTGAGCAGTTCTTC.

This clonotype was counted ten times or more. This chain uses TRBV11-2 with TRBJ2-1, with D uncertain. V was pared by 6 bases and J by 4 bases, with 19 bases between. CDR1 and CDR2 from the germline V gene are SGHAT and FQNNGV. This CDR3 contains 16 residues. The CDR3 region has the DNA TGTGCCAGCAGTCACGACCCTTCGCCGGGTTACAATGAGCAGTTCTTC. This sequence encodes CASSHDPSPGYNEQFF.

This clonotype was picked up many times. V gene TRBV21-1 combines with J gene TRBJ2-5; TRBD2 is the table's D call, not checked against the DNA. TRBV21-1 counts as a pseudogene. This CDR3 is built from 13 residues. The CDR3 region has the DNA TGTGCCAGCCGGGGACTAGGCGAAGAGACCCAGTACTTC. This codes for CASRGLGEETQYF.

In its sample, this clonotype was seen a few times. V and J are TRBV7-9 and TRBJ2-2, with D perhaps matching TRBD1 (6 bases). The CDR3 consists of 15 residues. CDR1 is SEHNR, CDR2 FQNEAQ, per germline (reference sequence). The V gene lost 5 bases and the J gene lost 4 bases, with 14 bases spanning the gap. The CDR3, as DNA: TGTGCCAGCAGCCCTTCGACAGGCCCCACCGGGGAGCTGTTTTTT. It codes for CASSPSTGPTGELFF.

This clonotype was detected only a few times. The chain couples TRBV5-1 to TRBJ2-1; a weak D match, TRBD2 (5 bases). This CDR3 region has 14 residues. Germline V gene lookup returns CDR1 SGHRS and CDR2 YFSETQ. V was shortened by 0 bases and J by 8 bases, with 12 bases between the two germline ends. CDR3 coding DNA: TGCGCCAGCAGCTTGGCCGGGATCGGATATGAGCAGTTCTTC. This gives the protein CASSLAGIGYEQFF. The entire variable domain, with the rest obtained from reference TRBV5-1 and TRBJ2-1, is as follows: KAGVTQTPRYLIKTRGQQVTLSCSPISGHRSVSWYQQTPGQGLQFLFEYFSETQRNKGNFPGRFSGRQFSNSRSEMNVSTLELGDSALYLCASSLAGIGYEQFFGPGTRLTVL.

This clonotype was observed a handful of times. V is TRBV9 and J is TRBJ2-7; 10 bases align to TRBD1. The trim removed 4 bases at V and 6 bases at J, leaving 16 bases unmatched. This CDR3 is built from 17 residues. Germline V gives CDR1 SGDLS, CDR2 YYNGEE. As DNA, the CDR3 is TGTGCCAGCAGCCCTCATTCCGGGACAGGGGTTTTGTTCGAGCAGTACTTC. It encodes CASSPHSGTGVLFEQYF.

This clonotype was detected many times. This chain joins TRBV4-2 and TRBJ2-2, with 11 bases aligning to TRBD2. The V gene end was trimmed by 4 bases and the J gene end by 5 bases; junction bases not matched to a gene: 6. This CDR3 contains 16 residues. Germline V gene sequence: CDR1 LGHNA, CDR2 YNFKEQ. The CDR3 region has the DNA TGTGCCAGCAGCCCCTACCTAGCGGGAGGTACCGGGGAGCTGTTTTTT. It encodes CASSPYLAGGTGELFF.

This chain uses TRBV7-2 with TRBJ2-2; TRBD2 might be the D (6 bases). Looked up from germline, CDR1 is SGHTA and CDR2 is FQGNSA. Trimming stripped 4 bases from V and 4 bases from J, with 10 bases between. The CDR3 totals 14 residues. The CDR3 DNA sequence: TGTGCCAGCAGCTCCCTCGGGGGCACCGGGGAGCTGTTTTTT. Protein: CASSSLGGTGELFF.

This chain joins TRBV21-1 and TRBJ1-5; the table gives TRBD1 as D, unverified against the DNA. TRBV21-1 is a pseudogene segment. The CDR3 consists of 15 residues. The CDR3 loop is CASSSPKFSNQPQHF. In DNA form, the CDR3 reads TGTGCCAGCAGCAGTCCCAAGTTTTCCAATCAGCCCCAGCATTTT.

The CDR3, as DNA: TGCAGCGTCATACCCCCCTCCTCCCGTGAGCAGTACTTC. It specifies CSVIPPSSREQYF. The chain combines TRBV29-1 with TRBJ2-7, with unresolved D. There are 13 residues in the CDR3. The V end lost 6 bases, the J end lost 7 bases, and 19 bases lay between the germline ends. Germline V CDR1 and CDR2: SQVTM, ANQGSEA.

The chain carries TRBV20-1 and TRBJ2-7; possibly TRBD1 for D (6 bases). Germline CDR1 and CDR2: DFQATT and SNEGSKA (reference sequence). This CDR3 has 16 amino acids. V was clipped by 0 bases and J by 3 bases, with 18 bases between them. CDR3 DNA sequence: TGCAGTGCTAGAGATTTTTGGGCAGGACAGAGCTACGAGCAGTACTTC. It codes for CSARDFWAGQSYEQYF.

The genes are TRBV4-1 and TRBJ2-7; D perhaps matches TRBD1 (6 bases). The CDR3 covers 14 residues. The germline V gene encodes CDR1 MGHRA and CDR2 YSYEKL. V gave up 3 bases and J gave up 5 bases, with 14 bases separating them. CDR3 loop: CASSQAGTINEQYF. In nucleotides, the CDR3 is TGCGCCAGCAGCCAGGCCGGGACAATTAACGAGCAGTACTTC.

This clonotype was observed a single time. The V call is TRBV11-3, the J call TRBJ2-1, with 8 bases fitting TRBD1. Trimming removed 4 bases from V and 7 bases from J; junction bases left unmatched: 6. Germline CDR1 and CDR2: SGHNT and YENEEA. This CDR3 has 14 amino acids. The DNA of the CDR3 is TGTGCCAGCAGCTCGCGGACAGGGACTAATGAGCAGTTCTTC. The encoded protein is CASSSRTGTNEQFF.

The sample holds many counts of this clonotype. The CDR3 protein is CASSQGAGGPADTQYF. For the CDR3, the DNA is TGCGCCAGCAGCCAAGGAGCGGGAGGGCCCGCAGATACGCAGTATTTT. The chain joins TRBV4-3 to TRBJ2-3; 10 bases map to TRBD2. CDR1 is LGHNA, CDR2 YSLEER, per germline. V was pared by 1 base and J by 4 bases, with 5 bases of the junction left unmatched. The CDR3 is 16 residues long.

Here the CDR3 DNA reads TGTGCCAGCAGAGCGACAGTGCCCAAAGTAGATACGCAGTATTTT. Amino acids: CASRATVPKVDTQYF. This sequence joins TRBV6-8 and TRBJ2-3, with D maybe TRBD1 (5 bases). Trimming cost V 6 bases and J 5 bases, with 18 bases left between them. The CDR3 sequence is 15 residues long. Germline V gives CDR1 MNHGY, CDR2 SAAAGT.